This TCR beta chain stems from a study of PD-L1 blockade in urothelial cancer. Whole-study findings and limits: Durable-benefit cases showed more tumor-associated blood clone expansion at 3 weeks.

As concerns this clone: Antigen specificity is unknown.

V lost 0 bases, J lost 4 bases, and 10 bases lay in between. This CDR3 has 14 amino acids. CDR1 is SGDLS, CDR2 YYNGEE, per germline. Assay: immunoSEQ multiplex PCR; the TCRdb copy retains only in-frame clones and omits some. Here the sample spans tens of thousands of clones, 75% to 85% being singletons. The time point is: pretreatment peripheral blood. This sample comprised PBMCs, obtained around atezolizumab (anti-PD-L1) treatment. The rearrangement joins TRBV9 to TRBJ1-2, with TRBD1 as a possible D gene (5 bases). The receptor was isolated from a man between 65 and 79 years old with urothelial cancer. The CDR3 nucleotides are TGTGCCAGCAGCGTAGAGGGGTTAGGCTATGGCTACACCTTC. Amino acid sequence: CASSVEGLGYGYTF.